These T cell receptor beta chains were read from a single sample in a study of cytomegalovirus exposure and HLA in healthy donors. Assay: immunoSEQ multiplex PCR; the TCRdb copy retains only in-frame clones and omits some. The sample yields more than 80,000 clones, 88% seen once. The source material was PBMCs. These receptors were obtained from a woman under 30 in good health and CMV-seropositive. CDR3s leave out the opening cysteine and the closing phenylalanine or tryptophan.

j_call v_call cdr3_length cdr3_aa
TRBJ2-3 TRBV15 11 ATSRDRTDTQY
TRBJ2-2 TRBV6-1 11 ASTLQGHGELF
TRBJ2-2 TRBV18 14 ASSPRGQPRTGELF
TRBJ2-2 TRBV7-6 13 ASSPGHSNTGELF
TRBJ2-2 TRBV27 16 ASSVFSGGLGNTGELF
TRBJ2-7 TRBV4-2 14 ASSQSDRTSGYEQY
TRBJ1-2 TRBV28 14 ASSPLDRGATYGYT
TRBJ2-1 TRBV4-1 13 ASSFGLDGDNEQF
TRBJ2-1 TRBV6-1 13 ASIRSSGSYNEQF
TRBJ2-2 TRBV6-1 13 ASSDDSGGPGELF
TRBJ2-7 TRBV7-9 11 ASSLKGAYEQY
TRBJ1-1 TRBV7-8 16 ASSSLAAVMFMNTEAF
TRBJ2-1 TRBV5-5 11 ASSVGTALEQF
TRBJ2-5 TRBV7-9 14 ASSLLRTSGEETQY
TRBJ2-2 TRBV2 15 ASSVTSGGANTGELF
TRBJ2-7 TRBV4-1 13 ASSQVETGRYEQY
TRBJ1-1 TRBV14 13 ASSLAREMNTEAF
TRBJ1-4 TRBV4-1 12 ASSQVRVTEKLF
TRBJ2-5 TRBV29-1 12 SVELAGFQETQY
TRBJ2-7 TRBV2 12 ASSVTGVIYEQY
TRBJ2-7 TRBV5-4 12 ASSPGTGFYEQY
TRBJ1-4 TRBV27 14 ASGGQGSSLIGELF
TRBJ1-5 TRBV28 15 ASSYTAGDYSNQPQH
TRBJ2-1 TRBV2 13 ASKSGQGTYNEQF
TRBJ1-2 TRBV19 14 ASSRQPGQGAFGYT
TRBJ2-7 TRBV6-1 11 ASSEGRNYEQY
TRBJ1-2 TRBV2 13 ASSPSGESGYGYT
TRBJ2-3 TRBV6-6 13 ASSILAGGADTQY
TRBJ2-1 TRBV4-1 14 ASSQERLAGGLFVL
TRBJ1-2 TRBV6-6 11 ASSYQGTGGYT
TRBJ1-6 TRBV18 11 ASSPNRDSPLH
TRBJ1-6 TRBV6-6 14 ASSYRPQGPNSPLH
TRBJ1-2 TRBV10-3 16 AISESTKGSRTGYGYT
TRBJ1-2 TRBV19 12 ASSPRPGQRGYT
TRBJ1-1 TRBV7-8 13 ASSWETAWNTEAF
TRBJ1-6 TRBV19 13 ASTLSGTGGSPLH
TRBJ1-1 TRBV10-1 11 ASSELAGSEAF
TRBJ2-5 TRBV2 14 ASSEAPTRRGATQY
TRBJ1-6 TRBV2 12 ASSQAENNSPLH
TRBJ1-2 TRBV7-2 12 ASSLYTTGYGYT
TRBJ2-1 TRBV29-1 11 SVALVLYNEQF
TRBJ1-6 TRBV14 13 ASSPRHRGNSPLH
TRBJ2-7 TRBV25-1 12 ASETSGGIYEQY
TRBJ2-7 TRBV27 13 ASRFAGGNSYEQY
TRBJ1-2 TRBV5-6 16 ASRRYDRGLRVTDGYT
TRBJ2-1 TRBV18 12 ASSGTSGDLEQF
TRBJ1-2 TRBV27 12 ASSLLGQGGGYT
TRBJ1-2 TRBV7-9 13 ASSLGQGATYGYT